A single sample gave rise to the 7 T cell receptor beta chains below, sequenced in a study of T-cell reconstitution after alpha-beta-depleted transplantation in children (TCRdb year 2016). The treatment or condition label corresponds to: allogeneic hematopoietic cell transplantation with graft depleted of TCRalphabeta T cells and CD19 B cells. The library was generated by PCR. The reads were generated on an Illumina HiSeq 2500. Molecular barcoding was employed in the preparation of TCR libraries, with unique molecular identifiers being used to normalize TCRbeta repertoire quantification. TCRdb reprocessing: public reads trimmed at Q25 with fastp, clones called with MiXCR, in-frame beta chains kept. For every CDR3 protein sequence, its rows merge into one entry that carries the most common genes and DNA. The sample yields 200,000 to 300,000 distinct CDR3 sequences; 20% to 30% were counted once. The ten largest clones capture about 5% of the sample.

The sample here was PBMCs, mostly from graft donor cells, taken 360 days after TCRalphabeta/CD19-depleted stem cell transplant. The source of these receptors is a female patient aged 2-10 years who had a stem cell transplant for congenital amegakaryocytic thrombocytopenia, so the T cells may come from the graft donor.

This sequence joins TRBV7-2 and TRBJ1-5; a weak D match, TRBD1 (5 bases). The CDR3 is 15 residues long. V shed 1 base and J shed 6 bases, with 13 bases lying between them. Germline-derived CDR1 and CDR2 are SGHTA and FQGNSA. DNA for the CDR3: TGTGCCAGCAGCTTAGAAGTGGGGGTGGGTCAGCCCCAGCATTTT. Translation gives CASSLEVGVGQPQHF.

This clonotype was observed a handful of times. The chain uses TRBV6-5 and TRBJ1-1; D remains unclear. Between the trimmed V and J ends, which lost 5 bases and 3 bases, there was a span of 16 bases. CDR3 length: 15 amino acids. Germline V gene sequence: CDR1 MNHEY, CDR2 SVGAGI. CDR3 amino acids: CASSNLPRWDTEAFF. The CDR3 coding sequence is TGTGCCAGCAGTAACCTCCCTCGTTGGGACACTGAAGCTTTCTTT.

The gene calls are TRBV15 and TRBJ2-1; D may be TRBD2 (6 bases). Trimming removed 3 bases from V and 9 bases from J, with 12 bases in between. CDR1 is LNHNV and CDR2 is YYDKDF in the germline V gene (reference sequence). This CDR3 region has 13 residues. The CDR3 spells CATSRGGEVEQFF. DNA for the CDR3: TGTGCCACCAGCAGGGGGGGAGAGGTTGAGCAGTTCTTC.

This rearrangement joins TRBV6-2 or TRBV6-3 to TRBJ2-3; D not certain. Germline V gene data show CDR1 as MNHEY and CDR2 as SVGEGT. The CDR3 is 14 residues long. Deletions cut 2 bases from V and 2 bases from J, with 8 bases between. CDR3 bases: TGTGCCAGCAGTTACGGTATCCTCACAGATACGCAGTATTTT. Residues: CASSYGILTDTQYF.

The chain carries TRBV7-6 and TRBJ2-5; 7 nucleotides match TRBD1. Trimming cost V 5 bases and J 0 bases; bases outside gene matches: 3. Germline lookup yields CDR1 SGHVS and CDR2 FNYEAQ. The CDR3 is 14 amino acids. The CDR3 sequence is CASSRGTDQETQYF. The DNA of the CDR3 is TGTGCCAGCAGCCGTGGGACAGACCAAGAGACCCAGTACTTC. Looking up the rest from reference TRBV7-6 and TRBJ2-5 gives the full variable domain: GAGVSQSPRYKVTKRGQDVALRCDPISGHVSLYWYRQALGQGPEFLTYFNYEAQQDKSGLPNDRFSAERPEGSISTLTIQRTEQRDSAMYRCASSRGTDQETQYFGPGTRLLVL.

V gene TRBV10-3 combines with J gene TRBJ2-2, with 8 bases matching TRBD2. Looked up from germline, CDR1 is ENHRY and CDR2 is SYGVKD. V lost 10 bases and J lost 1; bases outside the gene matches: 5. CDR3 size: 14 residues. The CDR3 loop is CATRAGVNTGELFF. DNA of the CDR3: TGTGCCACCAGAGCGGGAGTGAACACCGGGGAGCTGTTTTTT.

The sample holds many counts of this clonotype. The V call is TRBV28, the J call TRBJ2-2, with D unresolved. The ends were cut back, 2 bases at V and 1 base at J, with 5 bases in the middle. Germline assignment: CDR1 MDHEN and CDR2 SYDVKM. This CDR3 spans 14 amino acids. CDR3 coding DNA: TGTGCCAGCAGTTTAGCCCGGAACACCGGGGAGCTGTTTTTT. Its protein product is CASSLARNTGELFF.